A single TCR beta chain is shown here with its context. The target antigen is unknown. Here immunoSEQ multiplex PCR was the method, and the copy in TCRdb shows in-frame clones only, minus some. Of about 73,000 clones listed, around 87% are singletons. Germline CDR1 SQVTM, CDR2 ANQGSEA. V was clipped by 3 bases and J by 1 base, with 12 bases between them. The CDR3 totals 14 residues. The sample belongs to a study of graft-versus-host responses after intestinal transplantation. The sequence derives from a human donor who was the organ donor for an intestinal transplant. The chain couples TRBV29-1 to TRBJ1-2; D call uncertain. The sample in question was unstimulated CD8+ T cells sorted from spleen or lymph node cells, obtained before transplant. CDR3 sequence: CSVDPGGGNYGYTF. CDR3 nucleotide sequence: TGCAGCGTTGACCCGGGTGGCGGTAACTATGGCTACACCTTC.